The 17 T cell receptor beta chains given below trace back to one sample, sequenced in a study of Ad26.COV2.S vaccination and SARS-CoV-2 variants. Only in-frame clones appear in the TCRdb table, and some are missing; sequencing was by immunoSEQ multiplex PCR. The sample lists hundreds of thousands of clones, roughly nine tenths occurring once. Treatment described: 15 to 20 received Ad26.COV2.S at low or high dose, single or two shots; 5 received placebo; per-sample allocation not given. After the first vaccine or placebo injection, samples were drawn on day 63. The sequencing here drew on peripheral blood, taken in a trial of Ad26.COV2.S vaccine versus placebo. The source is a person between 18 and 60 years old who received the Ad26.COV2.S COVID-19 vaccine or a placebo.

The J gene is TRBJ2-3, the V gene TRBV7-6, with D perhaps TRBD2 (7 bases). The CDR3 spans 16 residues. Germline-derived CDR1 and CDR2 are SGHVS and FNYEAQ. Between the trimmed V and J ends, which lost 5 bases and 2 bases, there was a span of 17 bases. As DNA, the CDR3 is TGTGCCAGCAGCCTAGGGGGGGACTGGATCACAGATACGCAGTATTTT. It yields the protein CASSLGGDWITDTQYF.

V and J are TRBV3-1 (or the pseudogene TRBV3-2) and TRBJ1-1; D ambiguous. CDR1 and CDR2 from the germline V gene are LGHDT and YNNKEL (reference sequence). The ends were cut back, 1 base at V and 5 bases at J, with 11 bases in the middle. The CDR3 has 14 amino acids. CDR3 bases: TGTGCCAGCAGCCAAGCCGCCCGAGGGACTGAAGCTTTCTTT. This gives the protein CASSQAARGTEAFF.

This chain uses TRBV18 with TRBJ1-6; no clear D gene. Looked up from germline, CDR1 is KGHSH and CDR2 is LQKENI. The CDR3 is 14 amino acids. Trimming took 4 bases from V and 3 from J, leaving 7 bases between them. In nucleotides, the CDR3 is TGTGCCAGCTCACGTCCGGACTATAATTCACCCCTCCACTTT. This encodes CASSRPDYNSPLHF.

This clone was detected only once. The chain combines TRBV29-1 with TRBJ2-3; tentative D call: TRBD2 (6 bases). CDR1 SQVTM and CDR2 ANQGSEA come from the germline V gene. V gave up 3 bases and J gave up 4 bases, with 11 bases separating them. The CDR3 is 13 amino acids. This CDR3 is CSVDGRSADTQYF. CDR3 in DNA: TGCAGCGTTGACGGGAGATCAGCAGATACGCAGTATTTT.

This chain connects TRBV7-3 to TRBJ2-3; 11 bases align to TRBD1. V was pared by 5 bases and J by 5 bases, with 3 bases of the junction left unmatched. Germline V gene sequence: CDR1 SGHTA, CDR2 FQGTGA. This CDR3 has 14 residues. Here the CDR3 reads CASSPGQGEDTQYF. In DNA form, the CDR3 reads TGTGCCAGCAGCCCGGGACAGGGGGAAGATACGCAGTATTTT.

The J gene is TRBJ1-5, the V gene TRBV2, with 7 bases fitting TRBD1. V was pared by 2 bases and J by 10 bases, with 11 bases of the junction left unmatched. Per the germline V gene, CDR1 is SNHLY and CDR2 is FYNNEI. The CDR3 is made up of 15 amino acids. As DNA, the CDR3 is TGTGCCAGCAGTGAACCGGACAGGATCGCCTCACCCCAGCATTTT. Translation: CASSEPDRIASPQHF.

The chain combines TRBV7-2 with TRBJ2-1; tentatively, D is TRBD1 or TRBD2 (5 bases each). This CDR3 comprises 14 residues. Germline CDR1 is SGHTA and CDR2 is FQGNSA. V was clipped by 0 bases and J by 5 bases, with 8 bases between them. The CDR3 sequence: CASSLAGGNNEQFF. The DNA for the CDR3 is TGTGCCAGCAGCTTAGCTGGGGGAAACAATGAGCAGTTCTTC.

The CDR3 here is CASSYSMGGYEQYF. CDR3 in DNA: TGTGCCAGCAGTTACTCGATGGGGGGCTACGAGCAGTACTTC. The chain joins TRBV6-5 to TRBJ2-7, with TRBD2 as a possible D gene (6 bases). CDR1 and CDR2 from the germline V gene are MNHEY and SVGAGI. Trimming removed 0 bases at V and 3 bases at J, with 9 bases between. The CDR3 runs 14 residues.

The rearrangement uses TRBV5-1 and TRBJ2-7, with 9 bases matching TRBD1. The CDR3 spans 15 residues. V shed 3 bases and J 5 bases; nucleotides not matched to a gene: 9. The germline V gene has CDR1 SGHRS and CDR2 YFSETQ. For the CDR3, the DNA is TGCGCCAGCAGCTCCCGGACAGGGGTAAGGAACGAGCAGTACTTC. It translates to CASSSRTGVRNEQYF.

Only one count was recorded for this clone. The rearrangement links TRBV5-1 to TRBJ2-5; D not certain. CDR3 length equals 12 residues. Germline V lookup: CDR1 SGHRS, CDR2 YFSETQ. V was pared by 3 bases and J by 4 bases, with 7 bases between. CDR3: CASSWGRETQYF. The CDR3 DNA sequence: TGCGCCAGCAGCTGGGGTAGAGAGACCCAGTACTTC.

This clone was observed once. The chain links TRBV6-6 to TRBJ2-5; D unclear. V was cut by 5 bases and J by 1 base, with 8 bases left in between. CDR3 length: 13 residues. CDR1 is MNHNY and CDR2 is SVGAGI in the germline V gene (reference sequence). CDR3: CASSLQSQETQYF. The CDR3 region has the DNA TGTGCCAGCAGTCTACAGAGCCAAGAGACCCAGTACTTC.

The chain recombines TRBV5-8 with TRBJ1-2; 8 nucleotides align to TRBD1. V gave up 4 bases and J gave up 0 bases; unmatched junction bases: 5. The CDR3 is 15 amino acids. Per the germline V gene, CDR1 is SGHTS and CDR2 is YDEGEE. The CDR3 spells CASSTTGGANYGYTF. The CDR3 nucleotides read TGTGCCAGCAGCACAACAGGGGGAGCTAACTATGGCTACACCTTC.

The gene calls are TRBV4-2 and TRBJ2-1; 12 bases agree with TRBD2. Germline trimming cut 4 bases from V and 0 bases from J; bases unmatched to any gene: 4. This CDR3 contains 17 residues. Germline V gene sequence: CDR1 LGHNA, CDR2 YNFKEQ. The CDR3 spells CASSLTSGGSSYNEQFF. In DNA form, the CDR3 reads TGTGCCAGCAGCCTCACTAGCGGGGGGAGCTCCTACAATGAGCAGTTCTTC.

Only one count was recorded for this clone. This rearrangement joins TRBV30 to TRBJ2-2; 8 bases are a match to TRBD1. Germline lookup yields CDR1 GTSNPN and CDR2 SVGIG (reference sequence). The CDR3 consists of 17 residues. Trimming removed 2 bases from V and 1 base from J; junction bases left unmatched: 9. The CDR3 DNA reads TGTGCCTGGAGTCGACTGGACAGGGAAAAGAACACCGGGGAGCTGTTTTTT. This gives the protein CAWSRLDREKNTGELFF.

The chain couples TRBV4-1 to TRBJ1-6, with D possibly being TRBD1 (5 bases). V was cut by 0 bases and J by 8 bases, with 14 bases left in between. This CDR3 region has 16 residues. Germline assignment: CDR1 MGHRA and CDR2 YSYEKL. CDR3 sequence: CASSQDSRDSYSPLHF. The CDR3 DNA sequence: TGCGCCAGCAGCCAAGATTCAAGAGACAGCTATTCACCCCTCCACTTT.

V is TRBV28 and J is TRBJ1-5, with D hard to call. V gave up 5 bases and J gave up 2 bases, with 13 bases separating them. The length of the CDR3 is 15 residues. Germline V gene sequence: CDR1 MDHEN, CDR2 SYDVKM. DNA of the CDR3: TGTGCCAGCAGTCTTAGACACGGGGGCAATCAGCCCCAGCATTTT. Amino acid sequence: CASSLRHGGNQPQHF.

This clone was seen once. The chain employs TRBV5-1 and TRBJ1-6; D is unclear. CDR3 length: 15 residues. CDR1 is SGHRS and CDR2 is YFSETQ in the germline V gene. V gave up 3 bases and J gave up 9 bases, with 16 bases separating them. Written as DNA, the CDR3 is TGCGCCAGCAGCTCGATCCAAGGAGCGGGTTCACCCCTCCACTTT. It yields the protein CASSSIQGAGSPLHF.